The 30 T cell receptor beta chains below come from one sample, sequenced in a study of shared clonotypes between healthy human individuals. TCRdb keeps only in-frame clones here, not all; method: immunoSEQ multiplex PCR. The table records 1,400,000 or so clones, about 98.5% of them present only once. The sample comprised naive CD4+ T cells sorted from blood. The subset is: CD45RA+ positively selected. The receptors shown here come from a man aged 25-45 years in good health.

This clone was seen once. The CDR3, as DNA: TGTGCCAGCAGTCCCCCGACTGTGCTTGGAGACGAGCAGTACTTC. Protein sequence: CASSPPTVLGDEQYF. The chain has TRBV25-1 and TRBJ2-7; D gene uncertain. The CDR3 is 15 residues long. Deletions cut 5 bases from V and 5 bases from J, with 19 bases between. Germline CDR1 MGHDK, CDR2 SYGVNS.

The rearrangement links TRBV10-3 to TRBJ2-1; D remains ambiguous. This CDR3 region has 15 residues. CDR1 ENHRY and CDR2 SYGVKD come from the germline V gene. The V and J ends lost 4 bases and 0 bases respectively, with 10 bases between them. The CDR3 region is CAISGLVSSYNEQFF. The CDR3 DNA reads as TGTGCCATCAGTGGTTTGGTAAGCTCCTACAATGAGCAGTTCTTC.

The CDR3 region is CASSAAPGDRSTDTQYF. In DNA, the CDR3 is TGTGCCAGCAGCGCCGCGCCGGGGGACAGAAGCACAGATACGCAGTATTTT. J is TRBJ2-3 and V is TRBV9, with a tentative D call TRBD1 (7 bases). Trimming shortened V by 3 bases and J by 0 bases, and 17 bases separated the two germline ends. The germline V gene has CDR1 SGDLS and CDR2 YYNGEE. The CDR3 has 17 residues. The whole variable domain, filled in from reference TRBV9 and TRBJ2-3, reads DSGVTQTPKHLITATGQRVTLRCSPRSGDLSVYWYQQSLDQGLQFLIQYYNGEERAKGNILERFSAQQFPDLHSELNLSSLELGDSALYFCASSAAPGDRSTDTQYFGPGTRLTVL.

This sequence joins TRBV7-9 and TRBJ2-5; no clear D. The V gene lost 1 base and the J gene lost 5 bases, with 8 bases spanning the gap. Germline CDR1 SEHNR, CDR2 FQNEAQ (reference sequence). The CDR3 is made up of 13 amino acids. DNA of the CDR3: TGTGCCAGCAGCTTAGGACGGCCGGAGACCCAGTACTTC. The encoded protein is CASSLGRPETQYF.

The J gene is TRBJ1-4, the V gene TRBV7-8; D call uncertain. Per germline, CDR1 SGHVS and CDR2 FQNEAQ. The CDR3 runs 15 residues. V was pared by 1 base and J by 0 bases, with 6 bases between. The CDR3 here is CASSLDGATNEKLFF. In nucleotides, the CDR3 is TGTGCCAGCAGCTTAGATGGCGCAACTAATGAAAAACTGTTTTTT.

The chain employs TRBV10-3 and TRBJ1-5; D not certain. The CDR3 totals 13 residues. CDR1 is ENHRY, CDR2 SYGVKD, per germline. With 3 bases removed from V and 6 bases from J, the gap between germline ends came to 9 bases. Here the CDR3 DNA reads TGTGCCATCAGTGACGGCAGGAGTCAGCCCCAGCATTTT. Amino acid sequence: CAISDGRSQPQHF.

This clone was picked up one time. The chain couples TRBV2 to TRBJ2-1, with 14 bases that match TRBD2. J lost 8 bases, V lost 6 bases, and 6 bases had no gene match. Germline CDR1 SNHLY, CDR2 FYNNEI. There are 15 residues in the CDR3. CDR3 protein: CASRVGLAGGDEQFF. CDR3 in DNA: TGTGCCAGCAGGGTTGGACTAGCGGGAGGAGATGAGCAGTTCTTC.

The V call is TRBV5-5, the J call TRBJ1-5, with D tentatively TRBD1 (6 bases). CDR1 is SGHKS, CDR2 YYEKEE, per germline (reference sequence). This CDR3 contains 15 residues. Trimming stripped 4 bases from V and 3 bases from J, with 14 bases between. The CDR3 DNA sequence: TGTGCCAGCAGCGGTATAGGGGGGCTCAATCAGCCCCAGCATTTT. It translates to CASSGIGGLNQPQHF. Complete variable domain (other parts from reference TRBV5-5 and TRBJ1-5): DAGVTQSPTHLIKTRGQQVTLRCSPISGHKSVSWYQQVLGQGPQFIFQYYEKEERGRGNFPDRFSARQFPNYSSELNVNALLLGDSALYLCASSGIGGLNQPQHFGDGTRLSIL.

The CDR3 loop reads CASSLVGGRIAYGYTF. The CDR3 nucleotides are TGTGCCAGCAGCTTAGTTGGGGGGCGCATCGCCTATGGCTACACCTTC. This chain connects TRBV7-2 to TRBJ1-2, with D possibly TRBD1 on 6 matching bases. The CDR3 sequence is 16 residues long. Trimming left V 1 base short and J 4 bases short, with 16 bases between. Germline loops: CDR1 SGHTA, CDR2 FQGNSA.

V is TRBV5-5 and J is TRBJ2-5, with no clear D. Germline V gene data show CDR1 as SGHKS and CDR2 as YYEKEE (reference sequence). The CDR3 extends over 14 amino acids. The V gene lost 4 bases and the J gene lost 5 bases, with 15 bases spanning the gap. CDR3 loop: CASSPFGPRETQYF. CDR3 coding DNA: TGTGCCAGCAGCCCGTTTGGACCTAGGGAGACCCAGTACTTC.

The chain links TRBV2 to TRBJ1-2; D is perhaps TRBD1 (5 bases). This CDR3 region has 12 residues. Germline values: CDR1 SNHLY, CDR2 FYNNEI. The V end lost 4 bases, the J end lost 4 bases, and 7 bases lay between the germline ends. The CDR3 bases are TGTGCCAGCAGTGGGGGACTCTATGGCTACACCTTC. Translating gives CASSGGLYGYTF.

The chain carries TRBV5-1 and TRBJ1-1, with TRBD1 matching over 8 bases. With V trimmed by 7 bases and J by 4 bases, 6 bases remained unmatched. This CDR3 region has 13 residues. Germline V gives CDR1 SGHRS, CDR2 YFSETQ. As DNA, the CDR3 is TGCGCCAGCTTCGGACAGGGTGTCACTGAAGCTTTCTTT. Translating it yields CASFGQGVTEAFF.

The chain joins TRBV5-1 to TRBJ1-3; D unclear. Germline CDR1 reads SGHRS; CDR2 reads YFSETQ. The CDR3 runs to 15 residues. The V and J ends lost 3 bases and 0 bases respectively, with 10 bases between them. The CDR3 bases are TGCGCCAGCAGCTCCAGCCTCTACTCTGGAAACACCATATATTTT. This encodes CASSSSLYSGNTIYF.

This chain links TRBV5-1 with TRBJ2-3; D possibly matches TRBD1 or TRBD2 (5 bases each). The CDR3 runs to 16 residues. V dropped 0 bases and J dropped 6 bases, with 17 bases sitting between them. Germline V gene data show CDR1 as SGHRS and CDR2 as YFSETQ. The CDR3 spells CASSLVGDARVDTQYF. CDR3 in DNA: TGCGCCAGCAGCTTGGTGGGGGACGCTAGGGTGGATACGCAGTATTTT.

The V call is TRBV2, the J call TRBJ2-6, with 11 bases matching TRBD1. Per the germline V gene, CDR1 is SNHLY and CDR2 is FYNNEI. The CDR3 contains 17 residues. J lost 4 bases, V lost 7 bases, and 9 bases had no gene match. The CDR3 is CASTLRTGGAGANVLTF. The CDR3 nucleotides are TGTGCCAGCACCCTACGGACAGGGGGCGCAGGGGCCAACGTCCTGACTTTC.

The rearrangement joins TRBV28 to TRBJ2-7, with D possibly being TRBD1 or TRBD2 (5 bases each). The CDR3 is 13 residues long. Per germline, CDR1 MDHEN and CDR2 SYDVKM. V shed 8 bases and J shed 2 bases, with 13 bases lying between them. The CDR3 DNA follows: TGTGCCAGCCTCCGGGACGCCCCCTACGAGCAGTACTTC. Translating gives CASLRDAPYEQYF.

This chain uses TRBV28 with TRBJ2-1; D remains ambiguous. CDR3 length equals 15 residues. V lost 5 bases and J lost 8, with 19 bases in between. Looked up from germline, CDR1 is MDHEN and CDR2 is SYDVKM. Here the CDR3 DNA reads TGTGCCAGCAGTCCCACCACCCTCGCCCCGGATGAGCAGTTCTTC. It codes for CASSPTTLAPDEQFF.

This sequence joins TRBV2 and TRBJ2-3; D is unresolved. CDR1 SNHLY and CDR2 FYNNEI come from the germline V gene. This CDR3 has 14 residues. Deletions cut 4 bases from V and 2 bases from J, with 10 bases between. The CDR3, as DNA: TGTGCCAGCAGTGCGGATTCTTACACAGATACGCAGTATTTT. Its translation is CASSADSYTDTQYF.

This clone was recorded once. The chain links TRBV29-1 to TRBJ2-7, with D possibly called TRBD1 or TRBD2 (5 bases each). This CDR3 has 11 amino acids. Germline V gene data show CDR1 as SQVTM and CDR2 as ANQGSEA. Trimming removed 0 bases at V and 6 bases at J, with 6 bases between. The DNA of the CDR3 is TGCAGCGTTGAAGATGGGGGCGAGCAGTACTTC. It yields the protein CSVEDGGEQYF.

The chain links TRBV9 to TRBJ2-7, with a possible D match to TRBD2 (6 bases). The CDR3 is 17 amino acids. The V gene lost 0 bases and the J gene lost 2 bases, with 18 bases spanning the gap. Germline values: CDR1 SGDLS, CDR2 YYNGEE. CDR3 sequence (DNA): TGTGCCAGCAGCGTAGGGAGGCCGGGACTCACCCCCTACGAGCAGTACTTC. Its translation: CASSVGRPGLTPYEQYF.

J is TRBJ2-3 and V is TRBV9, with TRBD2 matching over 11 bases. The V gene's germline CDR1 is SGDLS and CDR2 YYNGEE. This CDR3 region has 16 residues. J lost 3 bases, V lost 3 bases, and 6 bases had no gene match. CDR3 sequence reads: CASSEILAGGTDTQYF. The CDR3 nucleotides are TGTGCCAGCAGCGAGATCTTAGCGGGAGGGACAGATACGCAGTATTTT.

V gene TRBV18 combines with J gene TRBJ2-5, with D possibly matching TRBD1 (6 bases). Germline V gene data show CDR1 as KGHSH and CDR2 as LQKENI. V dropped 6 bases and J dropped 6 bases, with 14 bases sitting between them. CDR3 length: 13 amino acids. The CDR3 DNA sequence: TGTGCCAGCTCTATCGACAGGTCCAAGACCCAGTACTTC. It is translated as CASSIDRSKTQYF.

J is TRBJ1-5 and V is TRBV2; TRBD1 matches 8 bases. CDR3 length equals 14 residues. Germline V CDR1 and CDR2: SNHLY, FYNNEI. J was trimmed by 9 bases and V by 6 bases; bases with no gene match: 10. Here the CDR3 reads CASRGTGGWAPQHF. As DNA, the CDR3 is TGTGCCAGCAGGGGGACAGGTGGATGGGCGCCCCAGCATTTT.

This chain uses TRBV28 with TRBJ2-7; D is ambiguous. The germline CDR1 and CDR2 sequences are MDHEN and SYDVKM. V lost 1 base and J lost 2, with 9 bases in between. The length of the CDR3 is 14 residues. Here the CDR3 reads CASSLFKVTYEQYF. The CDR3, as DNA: TGTGCCAGCAGTTTATTTAAGGTTACCTACGAGCAGTACTTC.

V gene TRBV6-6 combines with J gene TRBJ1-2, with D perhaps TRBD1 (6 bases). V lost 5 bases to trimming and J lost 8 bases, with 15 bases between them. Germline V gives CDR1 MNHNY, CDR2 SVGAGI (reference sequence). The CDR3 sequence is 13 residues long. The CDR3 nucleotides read TGTGCCAGCAGTCCAGGGGTATCCGGGGGCTACACCTTC. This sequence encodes CASSPGVSGGYTF.

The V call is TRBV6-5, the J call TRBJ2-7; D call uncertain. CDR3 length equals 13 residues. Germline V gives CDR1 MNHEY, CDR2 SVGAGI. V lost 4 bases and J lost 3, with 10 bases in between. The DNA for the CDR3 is TGTGCCAGCAGTTTGCAGGTTAGCTACGAGCAGTACTTC. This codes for CASSLQVSYEQYF.

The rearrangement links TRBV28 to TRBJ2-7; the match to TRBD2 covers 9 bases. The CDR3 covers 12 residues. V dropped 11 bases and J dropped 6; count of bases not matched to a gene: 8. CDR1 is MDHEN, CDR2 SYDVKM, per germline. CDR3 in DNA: TGTGCCTGCGGGAGGGGAATAGCCGAGCAGTACTTC. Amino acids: CACGRGIAEQYF.

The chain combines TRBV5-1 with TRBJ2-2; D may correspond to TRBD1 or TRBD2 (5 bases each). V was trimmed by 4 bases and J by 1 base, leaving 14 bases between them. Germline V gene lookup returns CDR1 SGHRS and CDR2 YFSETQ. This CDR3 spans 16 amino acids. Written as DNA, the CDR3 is TGCGCCAGCAGCGATTTGGGACGGGAGAACACCGGGGAGCTGTTTTTT. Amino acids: CASSDLGRENTGELFF.

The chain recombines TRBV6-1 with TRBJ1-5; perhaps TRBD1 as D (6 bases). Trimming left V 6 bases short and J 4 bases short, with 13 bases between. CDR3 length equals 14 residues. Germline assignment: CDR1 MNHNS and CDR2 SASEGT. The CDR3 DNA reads TGTGCCAGCAGGGGGGCCGTCAATAATCAGCCCCAGCATTTT. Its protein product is CASRGAVNNQPQHF.

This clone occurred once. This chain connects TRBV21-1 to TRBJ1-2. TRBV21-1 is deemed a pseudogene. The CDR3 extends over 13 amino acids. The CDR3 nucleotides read TGTGCCAGCAGCAAATCGGGCCCATATGGCTACACCTTC. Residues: CASSKSGPYGYTF.